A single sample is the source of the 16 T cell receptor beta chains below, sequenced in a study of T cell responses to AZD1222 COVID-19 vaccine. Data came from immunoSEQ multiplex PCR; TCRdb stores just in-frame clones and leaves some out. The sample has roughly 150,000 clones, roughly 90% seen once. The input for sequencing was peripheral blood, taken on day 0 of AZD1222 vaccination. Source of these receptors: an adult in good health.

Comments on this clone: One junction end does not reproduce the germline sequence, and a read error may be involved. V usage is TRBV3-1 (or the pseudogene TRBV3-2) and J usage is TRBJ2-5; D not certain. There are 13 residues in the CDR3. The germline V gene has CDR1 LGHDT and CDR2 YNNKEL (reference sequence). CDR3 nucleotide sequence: TGTGCCAGCAGCCAAGCCGGTTCAGAGGCCCAGTACTTC. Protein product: CASSQAGSEAQYF.

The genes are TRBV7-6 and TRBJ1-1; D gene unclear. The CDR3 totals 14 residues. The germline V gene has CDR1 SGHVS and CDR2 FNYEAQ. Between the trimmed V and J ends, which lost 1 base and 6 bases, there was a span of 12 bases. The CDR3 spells CASSLGLNFAEAFF. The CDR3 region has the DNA TGTGCCAGCAGCTTAGGCTTAAATTTCGCTGAAGCTTTCTTT.

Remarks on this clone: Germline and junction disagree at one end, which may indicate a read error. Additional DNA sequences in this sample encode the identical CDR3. As DNA, the CDR3 is TGTGCTTGGAGTGTCCGACCGGGACAGCTCTACGAGCAGTACTTC. It yields the protein CAWSVRPGQLYEQYF. The chain employs TRBV30 and TRBJ2-7; 7 positions agree with TRBD1. Per germline, CDR1 GTSNPN and CDR2 SVGIG (reference sequence). This CDR3 has 15 residues.

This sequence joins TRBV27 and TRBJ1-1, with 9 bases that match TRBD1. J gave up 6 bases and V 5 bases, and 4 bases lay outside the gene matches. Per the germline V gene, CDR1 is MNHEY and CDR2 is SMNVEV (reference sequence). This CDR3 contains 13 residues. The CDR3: CASSRQGGPEAFF. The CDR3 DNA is TGTGCCAGCAGTCGACAGGGGGGCCCTGAAGCTTTCTTT.

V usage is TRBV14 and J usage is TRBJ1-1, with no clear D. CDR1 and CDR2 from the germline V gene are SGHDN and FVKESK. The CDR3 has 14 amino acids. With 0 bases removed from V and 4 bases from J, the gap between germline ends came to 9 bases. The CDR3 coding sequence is TGTGCCAGCAGCCAAGATAGAGGTATCACTGAAGCTTTCTTT. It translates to CASSQDRGITEAFF.

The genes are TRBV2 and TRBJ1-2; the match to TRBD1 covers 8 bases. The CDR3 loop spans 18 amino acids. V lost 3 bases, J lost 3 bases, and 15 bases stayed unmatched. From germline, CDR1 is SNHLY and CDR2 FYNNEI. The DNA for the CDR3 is TGTGCCAGCAGTGATGGCCCCAAAGGACAGGGAGGTGACTATGGCTACACCTTC. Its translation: CASSDGPKGQGGDYGYTF.

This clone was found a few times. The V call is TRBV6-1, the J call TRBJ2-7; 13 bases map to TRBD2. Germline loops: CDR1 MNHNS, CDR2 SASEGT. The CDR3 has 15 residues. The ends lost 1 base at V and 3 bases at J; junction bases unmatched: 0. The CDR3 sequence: CASSEGLAGGYEQYF. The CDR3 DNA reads TGTGCCAGCAGTGAAGGACTAGCGGGGGGCTACGAGCAGTACTTC.

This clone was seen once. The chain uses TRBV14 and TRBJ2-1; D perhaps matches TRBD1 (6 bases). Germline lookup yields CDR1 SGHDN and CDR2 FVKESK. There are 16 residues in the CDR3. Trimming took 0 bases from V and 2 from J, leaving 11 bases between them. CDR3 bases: TGTGCCAGCAGCCAAGAGGGGGCCAGAACCTACAATGAGCAGTTCTTC. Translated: CASSQEGARTYNEQFF. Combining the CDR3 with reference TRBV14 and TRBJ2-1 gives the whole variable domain EAGVTQFPSHSVIEKGQTVTLRCDPISGHDNLYWYRRVMGKEIKFLLHFVKESKQDESGMPNNRFLAERTGGTYSTLKVQPAELEDSGVYFCASSQEGARTYNEQFFGPGTRLTVL.

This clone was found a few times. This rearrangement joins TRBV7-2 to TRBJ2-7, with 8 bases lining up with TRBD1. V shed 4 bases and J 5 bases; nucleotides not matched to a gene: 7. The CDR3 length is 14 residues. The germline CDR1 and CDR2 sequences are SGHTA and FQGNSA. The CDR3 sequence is CASSYGRGRDEQYF. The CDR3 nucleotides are TGTGCCAGCAGCTACGGCAGGGGGCGGGACGAGCAGTACTTC.

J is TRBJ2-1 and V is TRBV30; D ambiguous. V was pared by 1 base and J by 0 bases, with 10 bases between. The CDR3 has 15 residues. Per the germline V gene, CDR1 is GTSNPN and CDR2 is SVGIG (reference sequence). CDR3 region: CAWSADGRSYNEQFF. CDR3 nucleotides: TGTGCCTGGAGTGCGGACGGACGCTCCTACAATGAGCAGTTCTTC.

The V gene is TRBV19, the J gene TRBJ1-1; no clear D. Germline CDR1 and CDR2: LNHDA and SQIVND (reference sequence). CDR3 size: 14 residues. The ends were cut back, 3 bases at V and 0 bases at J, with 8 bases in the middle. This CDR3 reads CASSMKLLNTEAFF. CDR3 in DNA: TGTGCCAGTAGTATGAAGTTACTGAACACTGAAGCTTTCTTT.

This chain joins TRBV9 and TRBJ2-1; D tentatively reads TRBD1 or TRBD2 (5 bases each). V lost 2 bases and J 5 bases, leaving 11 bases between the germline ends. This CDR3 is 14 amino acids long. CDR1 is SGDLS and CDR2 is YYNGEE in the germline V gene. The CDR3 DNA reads TGTGCCAGCAGCGTTTTCGGGGACGACAATGAGCAGTTCTTC. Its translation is CASSVFGDDNEQFF. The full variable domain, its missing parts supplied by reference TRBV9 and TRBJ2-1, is DSGVTQTPKHLITATGQRVTLRCSPRSGDLSVYWYQQSLDQGLQFLIQYYNGEERAKGNILERFSAQQFPDLHSELNLSSLELGDSALYFCASSVFGDDNEQFFGPGTRLTVL.

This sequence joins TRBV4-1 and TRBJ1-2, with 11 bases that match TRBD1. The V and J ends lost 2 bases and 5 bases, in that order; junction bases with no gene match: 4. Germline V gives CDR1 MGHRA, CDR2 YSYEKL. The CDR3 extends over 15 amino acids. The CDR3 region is CASSQKGQGAYGYTF. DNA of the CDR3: TGCGCCAGCAGCCAAAAAGGACAGGGGGCGTATGGCTACACCTTC.

The CDR3 region has the DNA TGTGCCAGCAGCCGGGACAGGGGGCGTTCGGAGGGAAACACCATATATTTT. It specifies CASSRDRGRSEGNTIYF. J is TRBJ1-3 and V is TRBV11-2, with 12 bases identical to TRBD1. The CDR3 has 17 residues. Germline V lookup: CDR1 SGHAT, CDR2 FQNNGV. The V gene end was trimmed by 5 bases and the J gene end by 4 bases; junction bases not matched to a gene: 9.

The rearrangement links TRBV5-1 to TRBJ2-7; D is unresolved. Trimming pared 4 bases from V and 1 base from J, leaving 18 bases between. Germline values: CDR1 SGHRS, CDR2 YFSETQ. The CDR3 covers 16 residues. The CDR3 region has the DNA TGCGCCAGCAGCCCAAAAGGCCAGTCCACGTCCTACGAGCAGTACTTC. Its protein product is CASSPKGQSTSYEQYF. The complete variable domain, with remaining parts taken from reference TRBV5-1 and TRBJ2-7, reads KAGVTQTPRYLIKTRGQQVTLSCSPISGHRSVSWYQQTPGQGLQFLFEYFSETQRNKGNFPGRFSGRQFSNSRSEMNVSTLELGDSALYLCASSPKGQSTSYEQYFGPGTRLTVT.

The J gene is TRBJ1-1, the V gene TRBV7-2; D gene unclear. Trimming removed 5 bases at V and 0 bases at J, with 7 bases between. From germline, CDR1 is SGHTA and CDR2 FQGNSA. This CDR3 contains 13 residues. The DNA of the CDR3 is TGTGCCAGCAGCGCACAGATGAACACTGAAGCTTTCTTT. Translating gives CASSAQMNTEAFF.